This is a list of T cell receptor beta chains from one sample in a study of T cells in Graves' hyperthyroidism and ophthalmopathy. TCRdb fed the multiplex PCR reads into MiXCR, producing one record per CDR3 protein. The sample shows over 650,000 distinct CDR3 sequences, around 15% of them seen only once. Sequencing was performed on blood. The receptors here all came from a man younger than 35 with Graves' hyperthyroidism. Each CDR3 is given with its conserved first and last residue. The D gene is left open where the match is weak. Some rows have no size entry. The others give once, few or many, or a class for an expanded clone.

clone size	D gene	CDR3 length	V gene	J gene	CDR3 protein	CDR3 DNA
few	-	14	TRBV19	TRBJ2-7	CASSIRESPYEQYF	TGTGCCAGTAGTATACGGGAATCTCCCTACGAGCAGTACTTC
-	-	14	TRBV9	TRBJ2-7	CASSETGIRGEQYF	TGTGCCAGCAGCGAGACAGGTATTAGGGGCGAGCAGTACTTC
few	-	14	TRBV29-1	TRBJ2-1	CSVQADAAANEQFF	TGCAGCGTCCAGGCCGACGCAGCGGCCAATGAGCAGTTCTTC
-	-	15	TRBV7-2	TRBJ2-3	CASSSSAAVSDTQYF	TGTGCCAGCAGCTCGAGCGCGGCGGTTTCAGATACGCAGTATTTT
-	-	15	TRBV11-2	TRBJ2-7	CASSQAGTSGDEQYF	TGCGCCAGCAGCCAAGCCGGGACATCGGGGGACGAGCAGTACTTC
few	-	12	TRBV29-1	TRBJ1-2	CSVVTRNYGYTF	TGCAGCGTTGTTACAAGGAACTATGGCTACACCTTC
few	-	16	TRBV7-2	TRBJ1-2	CASSLESGAANYGYTF	TGTGCCAGCAGCTTAGAATCAGGGGCAGCTAACTATGGCTACACCTTC
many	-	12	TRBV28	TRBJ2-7	CASSFRRYEQYF	TGTGCCAGCAGTTTTCGGCGCTACGAGCAGTACTTC
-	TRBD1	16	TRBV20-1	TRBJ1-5	CSARDLSTGSNQPQHF	TGCAGTGCTAGAGATCTGTCGACAGGGAGCAATCAGCCCCAGCATTTT
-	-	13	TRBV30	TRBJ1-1	CAWNDASNTEAFF	TGTGCCTGGAACGACGCCTCGAACACTGAAGCTTTCTTT
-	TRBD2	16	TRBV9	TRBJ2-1	CASSLGTSGTPREQFF	TGTGCCAGCAGCTTGGGGACTAGCGGGACACCCAGGGAGCAGTTCTTC
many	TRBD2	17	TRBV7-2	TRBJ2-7	CASSEGPQGLAYYEQYF	TGTGCCAGCAGCGAAGGTCCGCAGGGACTAGCCTACTACGAGCAGTACTTC
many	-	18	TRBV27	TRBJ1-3	CASSASTSTGLSGNTIYF	TGTGCCAGCAGCGCCTCGACCTCGACAGGTCTTTCTGGAAACACCATATATTTT
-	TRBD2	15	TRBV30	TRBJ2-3	CAWSAGTSVTDTQYF	TGTGCCTGGAGCGCCGGGACTAGCGTAACAGATACGCAGTATTTT
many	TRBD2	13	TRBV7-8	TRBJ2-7	CASNIAGVGEQYF	TGTGCCAGCAACATAGCGGGAGTGGGTGAGCAGTACTTC
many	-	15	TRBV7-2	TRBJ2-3	CASSPREGAQGTQYF	TGTGCCAGCAGTCCACGGGAGGGAGCACAGGGGACGCAGTATTTT
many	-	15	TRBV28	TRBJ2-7	CACGGGLTSSYEQYF	TGTGCCTGCGGTGGAGGCTTAACTTCTTCCTACGAGCAGTACTTC
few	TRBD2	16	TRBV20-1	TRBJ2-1	CSARDQTGTSGLRQFF	TGCAGTGCTAGAGATCAAACCGGGACTAGCGGCCTTCGGCAGTTCTTC
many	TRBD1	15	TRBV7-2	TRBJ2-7	CASSRGGQGAYEQYF	TGTGCCAGCAGCAGAGGGGGACAGGGGGCCTACGAGCAGTACTTC
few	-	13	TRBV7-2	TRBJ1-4	CASSRGSREKLFF	TGTGCCAGCAGCCGGGGGAGCCGTGAAAAACTGTTTTTT
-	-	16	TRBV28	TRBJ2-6	CASSSPWGAGANVLTF	TGTGCCAGCAGTTCCCCTTGGGGGGCTGGGGCCAACGTCCTGACTTTC
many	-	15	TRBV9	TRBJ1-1	CASSRTGTSGTEAFF	TGTGCCAGCAGTCGAACCGGGACTTCCGGCACTGAAGCTTTCTTT
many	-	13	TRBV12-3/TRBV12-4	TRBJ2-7	CASSLGQRSEQYF	TGTGCCAGCAGTTTAGGGCAGAGAAGCGAGCAGTACTTC
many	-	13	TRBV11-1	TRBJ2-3	CASSPSGQDTQYF	TGTGCCAGCAGCCCGTCGGGGCAGGATACGCAGTATTTT
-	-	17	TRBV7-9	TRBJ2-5	CASSLAVTDTSQETQYF	TGTGCCAGCAGCTTAGCGGTTACGGACACAAGCCAAGAGACCCAGTACTTC
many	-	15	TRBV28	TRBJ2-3	CASSPSGHSTDTQYF	TGTGCCAGCAGCCCGAGCGGTCACAGCACAGATACGCAGTATTTT
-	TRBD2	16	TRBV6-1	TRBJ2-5	CASSLPGGTPQETQYF	TGTGCCAGCAGCCTCCCGGGGGGGACGCCCCAAGAGACCCAGTACTTC
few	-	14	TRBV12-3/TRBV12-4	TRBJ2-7	CASCPGDISYEQYF	TGTGCCAGCTGCCCAGGGGACATCTCCTACGAGCAGTACTTC
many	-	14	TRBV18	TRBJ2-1	CASSPVLRGNEQFF	TGTGCCAGCTCACCCGTGCTCAGGGGCAATGAGCAGTTCTTC
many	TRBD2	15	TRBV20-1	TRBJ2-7	CSARSPSGRAYEQYF	TGCAGTGCTAGATCCCCTAGCGGGAGAGCTTACGAGCAGTACTTC
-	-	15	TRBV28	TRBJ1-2	CASSRGGGRDYGYTF	TGTGCCAGCAGCCGGGGTGGGGGAAGGGACTATGGCTACACCTTC
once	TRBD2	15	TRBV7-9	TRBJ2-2	CASSWSGMNTGELFF	TGTGCCAGCAGCTGGAGCGGGATGAACACCGGGGAGCTGTTTTTT
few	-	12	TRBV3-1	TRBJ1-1	CASSRDSLLAFF	TGTGCCAGCAGCCGAGACTCCCTCCTGGCTTTCTTT
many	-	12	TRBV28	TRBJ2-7	CASSPWGREQYF	TGTGCCAGCAGCCCCTGGGGTAGGGAGCAGTACTTC
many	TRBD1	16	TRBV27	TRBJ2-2	CASRSIPGTDPGELFF	TGTGCCAGCAGAAGTATCCCGGGGACAGACCCCGGGGAGCTGTTTTTT
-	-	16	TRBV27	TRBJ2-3	CASSPRGGPSTDTQYF	TGTGCCAGCAGCCCCAGAGGAGGGCCTAGCACAGATACGCAGTATTTT
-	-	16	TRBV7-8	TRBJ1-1	CASSLEGRGIDAEAFF	TGTGCCAGCAGCTTAGAGGGGCGAGGCATAGATGCTGAAGCTTTCTTT
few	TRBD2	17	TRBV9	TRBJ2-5	CASSVGRSGSNGETQYF	TGTGCCAGCAGCGTAGGGCGTAGCGGGAGTAATGGTGAGACCCAGTACTTC
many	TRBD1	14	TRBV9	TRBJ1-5	CASSRQGTDQPQHF	TGTGCCAGCAGCCGACAGGGTACCGATCAGCCCCAGCATTTT
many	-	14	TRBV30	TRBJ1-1	CAWSVGHMNTEAFF	TGTGCCTGGAGTGTAGGGCACATGAACACTGAAGCTTTCTTT
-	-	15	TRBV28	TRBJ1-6	CASLTGGALYSPLHF	TGTGCCAGCTTGACAGGCGGAGCTTTATATTCACCCCTCCACTTT
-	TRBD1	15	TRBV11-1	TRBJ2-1	CASSSRQGAFSEQFF	TGTGCCAGCAGCTCCAGACAGGGGGCCTTCAGTGAGCAGTTCTTC
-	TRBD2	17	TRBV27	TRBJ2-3	CASSPNPGLAGTDTQYF	TGTGCCAGCAGCCCTAACCCGGGACTAGCGGGCACAGATACGCAGTATTTT
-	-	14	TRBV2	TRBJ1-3	CASSEGAYGNTIYF	TGTGCCAGCAGTGAGGGCGCTTATGGAAACACCATATATTTT
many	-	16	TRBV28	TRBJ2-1	CASNPLLGVSYNEQFF	TGTGCCAGCAACCCGTTACTGGGTGTCTCCTACAATGAGCAGTTCTTC
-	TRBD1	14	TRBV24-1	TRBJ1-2	CATSDNRGPDGYTF	TGTGCCACCAGTGACAACAGGGGGCCTGATGGCTACACCTTC
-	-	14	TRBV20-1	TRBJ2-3	CSARSGGTTDTQYF	TGCAGTGCTAGATCGGGGGGCACCACAGATACGCAGTATTTT
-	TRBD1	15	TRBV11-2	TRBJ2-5	CASSLGPTGRETQYF	TGTGCCAGCAGCTTAGGGCCGACAGGGAGAGAGACCCAGTACTTC
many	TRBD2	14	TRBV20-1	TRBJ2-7	CSAGAGTSAYEQYF	TGCAGTGCTGGCGCCGGGACTAGCGCCTACGAGCAGTACTTC
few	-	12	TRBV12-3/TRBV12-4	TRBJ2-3	CASSPEVAVLYF	TGTGCCAGCAGTCCGGAGGTTGCGGTTCTTTATTTT
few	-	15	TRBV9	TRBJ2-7	CASSVGPGPTYEQYF	TGTGCCAGCAGCGTAGGTCCAGGACCCACCTACGAGCAGTACTTC
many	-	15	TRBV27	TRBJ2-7	CASSLSIRGLGEQYF	TGTGCCAGCAGTTTATCGATTCGGGGGTTAGGCGAGCAGTACTTC
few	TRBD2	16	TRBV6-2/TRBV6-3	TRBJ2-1	CASSLAASGRGNEQFF	TGTGCCAGCAGTCTCGCGGCTAGCGGGAGGGGAAATGAGCAGTTCTTC
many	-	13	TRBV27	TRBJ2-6	CASSFAGANVLTF	TGTGCCAGCAGTTTTGCTGGGGCCAACGTCCTGACTTTC